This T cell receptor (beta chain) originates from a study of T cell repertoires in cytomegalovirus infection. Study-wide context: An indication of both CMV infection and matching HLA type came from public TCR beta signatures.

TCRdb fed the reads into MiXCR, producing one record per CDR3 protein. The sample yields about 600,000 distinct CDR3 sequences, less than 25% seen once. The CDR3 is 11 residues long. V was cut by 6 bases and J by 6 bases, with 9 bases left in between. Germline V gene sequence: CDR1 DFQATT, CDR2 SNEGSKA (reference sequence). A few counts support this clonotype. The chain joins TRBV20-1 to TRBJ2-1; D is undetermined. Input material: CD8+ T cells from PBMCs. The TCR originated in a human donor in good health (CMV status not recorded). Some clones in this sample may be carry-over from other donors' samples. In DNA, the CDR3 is TGCAGTGCCACTTCTGCCAATGAGCAGTTCTTC. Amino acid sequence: CSATSANEQFF.